The 15 T cell receptor beta chains below all came from one sample that was sequenced in a study of cytomegalovirus exposure and HLA in healthy donors. Researchers ran the PCR with 60 Vbeta and 13 Jbeta primers. TCRdb's table, derived via immunoSEQ multiplex PCR, lists solely in-frame clones and lacks some. The sample contains more than 80,000 clones, roughly 79% of which appear only once. Sequencing was done on a sample of PBMCs. The receptors come from a man aged 18 to 35 in good health and CMV-seropositive.

This clone was seen a handful of times. The chain has TRBV29-1 and TRBJ2-7; 10 bases align to TRBD1. The CDR3 totals 13 residues. V shed 6 bases, J shed 4 bases, and the junction held 6 bases outside the gene matches. Germline-derived CDR1 and CDR2 are SQVTM and ANQGSEA. The CDR3 DNA follows: TGCAGCGTGAGGGGACAGGGGAAGTACGAGCAGTACTTC. Amino acids: CSVRGQGKYEQYF.

This chain connects TRBV13 to TRBJ2-3, with 8 bases aligning to TRBD2. Per the germline V gene, CDR1 is PRHDT and CDR2 is FYEKMQ (reference sequence). CDR3 length equals 16 residues. J was trimmed by 3 bases and V by 5 bases; bases with no gene match: 10. CDR3 nucleotide sequence: TGTGCCAGCAGCCTCACTAGCGGCCCAACTACAGATACGCAGTATTTT. It encodes CASSLTSGPTTDTQYF.

This chain connects TRBV4-1 to TRBJ2-3, with 8 bases matching TRBD2. The V segment lost 0 bases and the J segment 3 bases; nucleotides outside the gene matches: 5. The CDR3 has 16 amino acids. Germline values: CDR1 MGHRA, CDR2 YSYEKL. CDR3 in amino acids: CASSQDGSGSTDTQYF. CDR3 DNA: TGCGCCAGCAGCCAAGATGGAAGCGGGAGTACAGATACGCAGTATTTT.

The chain uses TRBV5-6 and TRBJ1-2, with D tentatively TRBD1 (6 bases). Germline CDR1 is SGHDT and CDR2 is YYEEEE. Trimming took off 1 base at V and 3 bases at J, with 7 bases between the two ends. The CDR3 is 13 amino acids. The CDR3: CASSLPGDYGYTF. CDR3 sequence (DNA): TGTGCCAGCAGCTTGCCAGGGGACTATGGCTACACCTTC.

The chain employs TRBV2 and TRBJ1-2; 7 nucleotides match TRBD1. The junction had 8 bases not matched to a gene; V was cut back by 4 bases and J by 3 bases. Germline assignment: CDR1 SNHLY and CDR2 FYNNEI. The CDR3 is 15 amino acids. The CDR3 region has the DNA TGTGCCAGCAGTGGCAGGGGGTTGATTCACTATGGCTACACCTTC. Its translation is CASSGRGLIHYGYTF.

Here the CDR3 reads CASSYLGLAGVDTQYF. CDR3 bases: TGTGCCAGCAGTTATCTGGGACTAGCGGGAGTGGATACGCAGTATTTT. This rearrangement joins TRBV6-5 to TRBJ2-3, with TRBD2 identical over 14 bases. The junction had 5 bases not matched to a gene; V was cut back by 3 bases and J by 6 bases. The V gene's germline CDR1 is MNHEY and CDR2 SVGAGI. The CDR3 contains 16 residues.

This chain links TRBV4-2 with TRBJ2-7, with D perhaps matching TRBD2 (6 bases). This CDR3 spans 19 amino acids. The ends were cut back, 2 bases at V and 0 bases at J, with 23 bases in the middle. Germline CDR1 reads LGHNA; CDR2 reads YNFKEQ. The CDR3, as DNA: TGTGCCAGCAGCCAACAGCTTGGGGGGAAGATCCTTAGCTCCTACGAGCAGTACTTC. This translates into CASSQQLGGKILSSYEQYF.

V usage is TRBV5-1 and J usage is TRBJ2-3; D call uncertain. V was cut by 2 bases and J by 1 base, with 5 bases left in between. The CDR3 is 13 residues long. CDR1 and CDR2 (germline): SGHRS, YFSETQ. The CDR3 nucleotides read TGCGCCAGCAGCTTTTCGGGCACAGATACGCAGTATTTT. Its protein product is CASSFSGTDTQYF.

V is TRBV28 and J is TRBJ1-4; a weak D match, TRBD1 (5 bases). The CDR3 runs 15 residues. The germline V and J ends were trimmed by 3 bases and 0 bases, with 8 bases remaining between them. The germline V gene has CDR1 MDHEN and CDR2 SYDVKM. Here the CDR3 DNA reads TGTGCCAGCAGTTTCCCGACAGCAACTAATGAAAAACTGTTTTTT. This codes for CASSFPTATNEKLFF.

The chain recombines TRBV4-2 with TRBJ1-2; TRBD1 is a possible D gene (6 bases). The CDR3 length is 15 residues. V was cut by 5 bases and J by 6 bases, with 19 bases left in between. CDR1 and CDR2 from the germline V gene are LGHNA and YNFKEQ. The CDR3 nucleotides read TGTGCCAGCAGCTACAGGTCCCGGGACATCAATGGCTACACCTTC. The encoded protein is CASSYRSRDINGYTF.

The J gene is TRBJ2-1, the V gene TRBV9; D gene ambiguous. The V gene lost 3 bases and the J gene lost 0 bases, with 10 bases spanning the gap. The CDR3 totals 15 residues. From germline, CDR1 is SGDLS and CDR2 YYNGEE. CDR3 in DNA: TGTGCCAGCAGCGCTGACTTAAGCTCCTACAATGAGCAGTTCTTC. It encodes CASSADLSSYNEQFF.

The chain carries TRBV6-1 and TRBJ2-3; 10 bases match TRBD2. V shed 4 bases, J shed 1 base, and the junction held 2 bases outside the gene matches. Germline CDR1 and CDR2: MNHNS and SASEGT. This CDR3 is built from 15 residues. Here the CDR3 reads CASSASGSGTDTQYF. As DNA, the CDR3 is TGTGCCAGCAGTGCTAGCGGGAGTGGCACAGATACGCAGTATTTT.

The chain employs TRBV4-2 and TRBJ1-5, with D unresolved. The CDR3 consists of 16 residues. The germline V and J ends were trimmed by 0 bases and 2 bases, with 11 bases remaining between them. Germline CDR1 LGHNA, CDR2 YNFKEQ. In DNA form, the CDR3 reads TGTGCCAGCAGCCAAGAACGGAGTGTTGGCAATCAGCCCCAGCATTTT. Amino acid sequence: CASSQERSVGNQPQHF.

V and J are TRBV4-1 and TRBJ2-1; 11 bases align to TRBD2. V trimming: 1 base; J trimming: 3 bases; junction bases outside the gene matches: 8. The CDR3 totals 18 residues. Germline assignment: CDR1 MGHRA and CDR2 YSYEKL. CDR3 sequence reads: CASSQVTSGSISYNEQFF. In nucleotides, the CDR3 is TGCGCCAGCAGCCAAGTTACTAGCGGGAGCATAAGCTACAATGAGCAGTTCTTC.

Here the CDR3 DNA reads TGTGCCAGCAGCCGGACCCAGGGAAGGTCTGGCGAGCAGTACTTC. Translating it yields CASSRTQGRSGEQYF. The J gene is TRBJ2-7, the V gene TRBV7-9; the D gene is possibly TRBD1 (5 bases). CDR3 length equals 15 residues. Per germline, CDR1 SEHNR and CDR2 FQNEAQ (reference sequence). V was clipped by 5 bases and J by 6 bases, with 20 bases between them.